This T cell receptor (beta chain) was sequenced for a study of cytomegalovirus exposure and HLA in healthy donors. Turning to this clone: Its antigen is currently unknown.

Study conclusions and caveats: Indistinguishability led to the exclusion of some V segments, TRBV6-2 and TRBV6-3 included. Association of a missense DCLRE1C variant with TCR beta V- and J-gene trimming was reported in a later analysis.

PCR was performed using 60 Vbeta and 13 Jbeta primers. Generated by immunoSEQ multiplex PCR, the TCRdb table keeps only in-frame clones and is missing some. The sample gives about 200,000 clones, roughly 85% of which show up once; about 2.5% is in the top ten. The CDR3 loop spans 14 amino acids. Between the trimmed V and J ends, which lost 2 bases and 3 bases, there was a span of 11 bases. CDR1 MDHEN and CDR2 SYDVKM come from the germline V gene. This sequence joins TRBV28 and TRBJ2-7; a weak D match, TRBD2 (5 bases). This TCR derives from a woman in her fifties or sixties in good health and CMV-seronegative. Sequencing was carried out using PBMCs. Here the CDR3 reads CASSLEGFIYEQYF. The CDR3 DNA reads TGTGCCAGCAGTTTAGAGGGTTTCATCTACGAGCAGTACTTC.